Shown below are 27 T cell receptor beta chains from a single sample sequenced in a study of glioma-infiltrating T cells after dendritic cell vaccination. TCRdb's table, derived via immunoSEQ multiplex PCR, lists solely in-frame clones and lacks some. The sample has approximately 91,000 clones, 70% to 90% seen once. Time point noted: after dendritic cell vaccination, including at tumor progression/relapse. The sample consisted of blood, taken after dendritic cell vaccination. The receptors here all came from a human donor with glioblastoma.

The chain uses TRBV19 and TRBJ2-5; D unclear. V gave up 4 bases and J gave up 1 base, with 13 bases separating them. The CDR3 is 15 residues long. From germline, CDR1 is LNHDA and CDR2 SQIVND (reference sequence). CDR3 in amino acids: CASSNRQASQETQYF. CDR3 nucleotides: TGTGCCAGTAGTAATCGACAAGCCTCCCAAGAGACCCAGTACTTC.

The chain links TRBV7-8 to TRBJ1-5, with D possibly TRBD1 on 5 matching bases. The germline V gene encodes CDR1 SGHVS and CDR2 FQNEAQ. The CDR3 runs 18 residues. V lost 5 bases and J 0 bases, leaving 20 bases between the germline ends. This CDR3 reads CASSRVGGLLYSNQPQHF. For the CDR3, the DNA is TGTGCCAGCAGCCGGGTGGGGGGACTCTTATATAGCAATCAGCCCCAGCATTTT.

This chain connects TRBV2 to TRBJ1-1; a possible D gene is TRBD1 (6 bases). This CDR3 spans 13 amino acids. Trimming left V 11 bases short and J 4 bases short, with 17 bases between. CDR1 and CDR2 from the germline V gene are SNHLY and FYNNEI. The DNA for the CDR3 is TGTGCCGGCCAGGGGAACCAACTCACTGAAGCTTTCTTT. Translated, it gives CAGQGNQLTEAFF. Full variable domain (rest looked up from reference TRBV2 and TRBJ1-1): EPEVTQTPSHQVTQMGQEVILRCVPISNHLYFYWYRQILGQKVEFLVSFYNNEISEKSEIFDDQFSVERPDGSNFTLKIRSTKLEDSAMYFCAGQGNQLTEAFFGQGTRLTVV.

The chain couples TRBV6-1 to TRBJ1-1, with D possibly matching TRBD1 (6 bases). The CDR3 is made up of 14 amino acids. The V end lost 6 bases, the J end lost 7 bases, and 18 bases lay between the germline ends. The germline V gene encodes CDR1 MNHNS and CDR2 SASEGT. CDR3: CASSSQGKTFEAFF. The CDR3 DNA follows: TGTGCCAGCAGCAGTCAGGGGAAGACCTTTGAAGCTTTCTTT.

This clone has a single count. V usage is TRBV11-2 and J usage is TRBJ1-1; D ambiguous. Germline loops: CDR1 SGHAT, CDR2 FQNNGV. This CDR3 is built from 11 residues. The V end lost 5 bases, the J end lost 2 bases, and 3 bases lay between the germline ends. The CDR3 here is CASSSNTEAFF. Written as DNA, the CDR3 is TGTGCCAGCAGCAGCAACACTGAAGCTTTCTTT.

This chain connects TRBV7-2 to TRBJ1-2, with 11 bases lining up with TRBD1. This CDR3 comprises 14 residues. Germline CDR1 is SGHTA and CDR2 is FQGNSA. V trimming: 5 bases; J trimming: 7 bases; junction bases outside the gene matches: 6. This CDR3 reads CASSLGQGVGGYTF. The CDR3 DNA follows: TGTGCCAGCAGCCTGGGACAGGGGGTCGGTGGCTACACCTTC. Drawing the rest from reference TRBV7-2 and TRBJ1-2, the complete variable domain is GAGVSQSPSNKVTEKGKDVELRCDPISGHTALYWYRQSLGQGLEFLIYFQGNSAPDKSGLPSDRFSAERTGGSVSTLTIQRTQQEDSAVYLCASSLGQGVGGYTFGSGTRLTVV.

V and J are TRBV19 and TRBJ1-2; TRBD1 matches 9 bases. The V gene's germline CDR1 is LNHDA and CDR2 SQIVND (reference sequence). Trimming at V came to 5 bases and at J to 4 bases, leaving 5 bases not matched to a gene. This CDR3 is built from 14 residues. CDR3 bases: TGTGCCAGTAGTCTCCGGACAGGGGTCTATGGCTACACCTTC. It specifies CASSLRTGVYGYTF.

The chain uses TRBV6-5 and TRBJ1-1, with D possibly being TRBD1 (6 bases). V was trimmed by 1 base and J by 1 base, leaving 10 bases between them. Germline CDR1 reads MNHEY; CDR2 reads SVGAGI. The CDR3 is 15 residues long. CDR3 bases: TGTGCCAGCAGTTACTTCGGGACACAGAACACTGAAGCTTTCTTT. Its protein is CASSYFGTQNTEAFF.

This sequence joins TRBV6-1 and TRBJ2-7; TRBD1 matches at 9 bases. Germline loops: CDR1 MNHNS, CDR2 SASEGT. CDR3 size: 14 residues. The ends lost 6 bases at V and 4 bases at J; junction bases unmatched: 7. The CDR3 reads CASSAGQGMYEQYF. CDR3 DNA: TGTGCCAGCAGCGCTGGACAGGGGATGTACGAGCAGTACTTC.

The chain couples TRBV4-1 to TRBJ1-1; no clear D. Germline-derived CDR1 and CDR2 are MGHRA and YSYEKL. Trimming pared 1 base from V and 0 bases from J, leaving 9 bases between. The CDR3 consists of 15 residues. The CDR3 reads CASSQVGSMNTEAFF. In DNA, the CDR3 is TGCGCCAGCAGCCAAGTGGGCAGCATGAACACTGAAGCTTTCTTT.

The CDR3 DNA reads as TGTGCCAGTAGTATCAACAGGGGAGACTATGGCTACACCTTC. This translates into CASSINRGDYGYTF. The rearrangement uses TRBV19 and TRBJ1-2; 7 positions match TRBD1. CDR1 LNHDA and CDR2 SQIVND come from the germline V gene (reference sequence). V gave up 3 bases and J gave up 3 bases; unmatched junction bases: 4. The CDR3 spans 14 residues.

CDR3 loop: CASTTTGRLAGELFF. In DNA, the CDR3 is TGTGCCAGCACTACGACAGGGAGGTTAGCCGGGGAGCTGTTTTTT. The chain links TRBV2 to TRBJ2-2; possibly TRBD1 for D (7 bases). This CDR3 region has 15 residues. The V and J ends lost 7 bases and 6 bases respectively, with 18 bases between them. Germline CDR1 reads SNHLY; CDR2 reads FYNNEI.

The genes are TRBV19 and TRBJ1-1; perhaps TRBD1 as D (6 bases). Germline lookup yields CDR1 LNHDA and CDR2 SQIVND (reference sequence). This CDR3 has 15 amino acids. The germline V and J ends were trimmed by 5 bases and 1 base, with 14 bases remaining between them. The DNA of the CDR3 is TGTGCCAGTAGTGTCTTGGACAGTGGGAACACTGAAGCTTTCTTT. Protein product: CASSVLDSGNTEAFF.

The chain carries TRBV27 and TRBJ1-3; TRBD1 agrees at 9 bases. Germline CDR1 MNHEY, CDR2 SMNVEV (reference sequence). CDR3 size: 17 residues. V was pared by 6 bases and J by 4 bases, with 13 bases of the junction left unmatched. CDR3 sequence (DNA): TGTGCCAGCAGACCCTTCCCGGACAGGGGTGCAGGAAACACCATATATTTT. This gives the protein CASRPFPDRGAGNTIYF.

This clone was seen only once. The gene calls are TRBV4-2 and TRBJ2-2; D not certain. The CDR3 sequence is 16 residues long. Germline V CDR1 and CDR2: LGHNA, YNFKEQ. V was shortened by 1 base and J by 2 bases, with 11 bases between the two germline ends. The CDR3: CASSQVVQTNTGELFF. The CDR3 bases are TGTGCCAGCAGCCAAGTGGTTCAGACTAACACCGGGGAGCTGTTTTTT.

Here the CDR3 DNA reads TGTGCCAGTAGTTATACAGTGAACACTGAAGCTTTCTTT. Residues: CASSYTVNTEAFF. The V gene is TRBV19, the J gene TRBJ1-1, with D hard to call. The CDR3 is 13 residues long. Germline V gene lookup returns CDR1 LNHDA and CDR2 SQIVND (reference sequence). V shed 5 bases and J shed 0 bases, with 7 bases lying between them.

This clone was seen more than once but under ten times. This chain connects TRBV5-4 to TRBJ2-7, with a possible D match to TRBD1 (6 bases). Germline CDR1 SGHNT, CDR2 YYREEE (reference sequence). V was clipped by 0 bases and J by 4 bases, with 8 bases between them. CDR3 length equals 13 residues. The CDR3 loop reads CASSLGTEYEQYV. CDR3 sequence (DNA): TGTGCCAGCAGCTTGGGGACAGAATACGAGCAGTACGTC.

The chain uses TRBV6-5 and TRBJ1-1, with 8 bases lining up with TRBD1. V was pared by 6 bases and J by 1 base, with 7 bases of the junction left unmatched. This CDR3 comprises 15 residues. The germline V gene encodes CDR1 MNHEY and CDR2 SVGAGI. This CDR3 reads CASSRSGTGNTEAFF. The CDR3 DNA sequence: TGTGCCAGCAGCCGGTCCGGGACAGGGAACACTGAAGCTTTCTTT.

The rearrangement uses TRBV6-5 and TRBJ2-4; D call uncertain. V was trimmed by 7 bases and J by 3 bases, leaving 10 bases between them. CDR3 size: 13 residues. Germline CDR1 reads MNHEY; CDR2 reads SVGAGI. The CDR3 coding sequence is TGTGCCAGCACTAGTCGTGGCAAAAACATTCAGTACTTC. It codes for CASTSRGKNIQYF.

The chain joins TRBV18 to TRBJ1-2; 8 bases agree with TRBD1. The CDR3 is 13 amino acids. Germline loops: CDR1 KGHSH, CDR2 LQKENI. Losses at the gene ends were 9 bases for V and 5 bases for J; bases not matched to a gene: 8. The CDR3 is CASSLGQEYGYTF. DNA of the CDR3: TGTGCCAGTTCCTTGGGACAGGAGTATGGCTACACCTTC. Drawing the rest from reference TRBV18 and TRBJ1-2, the complete variable domain is NAGVMQNPRHLVRRRGQEARLRCSPMKGHSHVYWYRQLPEEGLKFMVYLQKENIIDESGMPKERFSAEFPKEGPSILRIQQVVRGDSAAYFCASSLGQEYGYTFGSGTRLTVV.

This clone has more than one count but fewer than ten. The rearrangement joins TRBV18 to TRBJ1-3; unclear D gene. The germline V gene encodes CDR1 KGHSH and CDR2 LQKENI. V lost 1 base, J lost 9 bases, and 19 bases lay in between. The CDR3 has 16 amino acids. DNA for the CDR3: TGTGCCAGCTCACCACTTAAACCGGGCTTAGGAGGCACCATATATTTT. This codes for CASSPLKPGLGGTIYF.

The gene calls are TRBV27 and TRBJ1-2; the D gene is possibly TRBD1 (5 bases). The germline V and J ends were trimmed by 3 bases and 1 base, with 15 bases remaining between them. CDR1 MNHEY and CDR2 SMNVEV come from the germline V gene (reference sequence). The CDR3 spans 16 residues. The CDR3 DNA reads as TGTGCCAGCAGTTTCATGACAGACCGAAATAACTATGGCTACACCTTC. It encodes CASSFMTDRNNYGYTF.

The V gene is TRBV14, the J gene TRBJ1-4, with D hard to call. CDR3 length equals 14 residues. V shed 1 base and J shed 8 bases, with 11 bases lying between them. CDR1 SGHDN and CDR2 FVKESK come from the germline V gene. DNA of the CDR3: TGTGCCAGCAGCCAAGGCCTGCGTCGAGAAAAACTGTTTTTT. Amino acid sequence: CASSQGLRREKLFF.

The V call is TRBV7-9, the J call TRBJ1-1, with 9 bases that match TRBD1. The CDR3 spans 15 residues. J was trimmed by 1 base and V by 5 bases; bases with no gene match: 5. Germline CDR1 and CDR2: SEHNR and FQNEAQ (reference sequence). CDR3 nucleotide sequence: TGTGCCAGCAGCCGGAGGGACAGGGCGAACACTGAAGCTTTCTTT. Translated: CASSRRDRANTEAFF. The variable domain in full, with the rest retrieved from reference TRBV7-9 and TRBJ1-1, is DTGVSQNPRHKITKRGQNVTFRCDPISEHNRLYWYRQTLGQGPEFLTYFQNEAQLEKSRLLSDRFSAERPKGSFSTLEIQRTEQGDSAMYLCASSRRDRANTEAFFGQGTRLTVV.

The V call is TRBV19, the J call TRBJ1-2, with TRBD1 as a possible D gene (5 bases). Looked up from germline, CDR1 is LNHDA and CDR2 is SQIVND (reference sequence). CDR3 length: 15 residues. V dropped 0 bases and J dropped 6 bases, with 14 bases sitting between them. The CDR3 coding sequence is TGTGCCAGTAGTATAGATCGAAGCAAAGGGGATGGCTACACCTTC. The encoded protein is CASSIDRSKGDGYTF.

V is TRBV25-1 and J is TRBJ2-5; TRBD1 aligns across 7 bases. V was clipped by 0 bases and J by 1 base; unmatched bases: 2. CDR3 length: 15 residues. Germline V gene lookup returns CDR1 MGHDK and CDR2 SYGVNS. This CDR3 reads CASSEYRGSQETQYF. The CDR3 nucleotides are TGTGCCAGCAGTGAATACAGGGGGTCCCAAGAGACCCAGTACTTC.

This clone was picked up one time. The chain employs TRBV18 and TRBJ1-2; D is possibly TRBD1 (6 bases). The CDR3 extends over 15 amino acids. CDR1 KGHSH and CDR2 LQKENI come from the germline V gene. Trimming removed 3 bases from V and 12 bases from J, with 23 bases in between. In DNA, the CDR3 is TGTGCCAGCTCACCCTACGAAACTTGGGGACAAAAGGACACCTTC. It codes for CASSPYETWGQKDTF.